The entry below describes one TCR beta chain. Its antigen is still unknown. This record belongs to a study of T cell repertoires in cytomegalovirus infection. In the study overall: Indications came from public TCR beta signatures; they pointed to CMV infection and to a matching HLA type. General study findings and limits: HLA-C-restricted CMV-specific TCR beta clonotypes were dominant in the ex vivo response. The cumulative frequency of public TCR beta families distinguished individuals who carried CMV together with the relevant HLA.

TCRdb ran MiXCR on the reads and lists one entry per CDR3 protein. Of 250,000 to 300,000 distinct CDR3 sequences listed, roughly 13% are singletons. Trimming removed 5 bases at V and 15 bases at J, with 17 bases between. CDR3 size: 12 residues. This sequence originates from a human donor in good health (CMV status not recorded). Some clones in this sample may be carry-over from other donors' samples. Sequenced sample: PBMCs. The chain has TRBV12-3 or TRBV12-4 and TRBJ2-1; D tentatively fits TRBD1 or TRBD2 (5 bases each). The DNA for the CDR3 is TGTGCCAGCAGTGTACGGGACGTACAACTGTTCTTC. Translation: CASSVRDVQLFF.